The TCR beta chain described here comes from a study of blood T cells in healthy people across ages. For the second PCR, which ran for roughly 6 to 12 cycles, a sample-barcoded 5' primer and a J-beta primer mix were used. TCRdb re-analysed the 5' RACE reads in MiXCR, keeping a single row per CDR3 protein. This table has 450,000 to 650,000 distinct CDR3 sequences, 24% appearing once. Donors each provided around 10 milliliters of peripheral blood. This clonotype appeared a few times. CDR3 length: 13 residues. CDR1 and CDR2 (germline): DFQATT, SNEGSKA (reference sequence). Another study also made use of these data, one on T cells of mothers and their children.

The J gene is TRBJ2-5, the V gene TRBV20-1; the match to TRBD2 covers 10 bases. Near its end, the DNA agrees better with TRBJ2-1, so the J call may be wrong. The sequenced material came from blood. The receptor was isolated from a boy between 5 and 17 years old in good health. The CDR3 reads CSLASGSRYEQFF. CDR3 coding DNA: TGCAGTCTGGCTAGCGGGAGTAGGTATGAGCAGTTCTTC.